This TCR beta chain was recovered during a study of OX40 agonist ivuxolimab in advanced cancers. Findings of the study overall: In the 0.1 to 3.0 mg/kg range, CD4+ and CD8+ blood T cells had expanded clonally by week 6.

To note about this clone: What it recognizes is unknown.

TCRdb's copy holds only in-frame clones and misses some; the assay was immunoSEQ multiplex PCR. The sample consists of about 20,000 clones, roughly four fifths of them appearing once. Germline V lookup: CDR1 SQVTM, CDR2 ANQGSEA. V lost 8 bases and J 4 bases, leaving 17 bases between the germline ends. The CDR3 contains 13 residues. The V and J genes are TRBV29-1 and TRBJ1-1; tentative D call: TRBD1 (5 bases). Specimen: CD4+ or CD8+ T cells sorted from blood, collected in a trial of the OX40 agonist ivuxolimab. The receptor was derived from an adult with an advanced solid tumor such as melanoma, head and neck, liver or kidney cancer. The CDR3 sequence: CSLGRGAGTEAFF. The CDR3 bases are TGCAGCCTGGGACGGGGAGCGGGCACTGAAGCTTTCTTT.